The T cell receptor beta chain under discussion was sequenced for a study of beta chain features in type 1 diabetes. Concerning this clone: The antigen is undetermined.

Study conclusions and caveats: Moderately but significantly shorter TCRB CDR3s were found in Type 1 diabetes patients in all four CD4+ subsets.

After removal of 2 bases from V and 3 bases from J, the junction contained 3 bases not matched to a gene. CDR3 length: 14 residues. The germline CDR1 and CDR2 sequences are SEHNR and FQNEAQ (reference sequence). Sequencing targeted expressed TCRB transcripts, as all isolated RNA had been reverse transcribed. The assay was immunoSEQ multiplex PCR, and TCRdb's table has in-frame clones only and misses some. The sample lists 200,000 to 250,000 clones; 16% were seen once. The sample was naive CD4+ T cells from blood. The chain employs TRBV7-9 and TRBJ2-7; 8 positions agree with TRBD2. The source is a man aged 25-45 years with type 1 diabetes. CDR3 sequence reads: CASSLLSGSYEQYF. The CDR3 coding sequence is TGTGCCAGCAGCTTATTGAGCGGGAGCTACGAGCAGTACTTC.